This T cell receptor beta chain was captured by sequencing in a study of blood T cell repertoires in COVID-19 (dated by TCRdb to the early 2020s). The study in broad terms: Samples from collaborators originated in the United States, Italy and Spain and spanned both the acute and convalescent phases of COVID-19. The dataset comprised deeply sampled blood TCRbeta repertoires from subjects exposed to, actively infected with, or recovered from COVID-19. The material from the prospective study consisted of cDNA or gDNA derived from T cells, B-cell-depleted T cells, or PBMCs. Where HLA class I and class II types were available, the types were taken from metadata supplied by the sample provider, not from assay-based typing. Samples came from the ongoing ImmuneRACE study (first 160 participants) plus 1,254 subjects from 6 global collaborators. Sample metadata almost always included a de-identified subject ID, COVID-19 status, age in years and sex. The repertoires were released in a freely available public database intended as a resource for research on the immune response to SARS-CoV-2. Study-wide findings and limitations: How much clinical and demographic metadata was included differed by source and by participant, and the metadata was provided uncurated.

TCRbeta CDR3 regions were amplified from genomic DNA using the immunoSEQ Assay, a bias-controlled multiplex PCR. Turning to the authors' computational methods: The number of nucleated cells in each sample was estimated from the amplification of reference gene primers within the assay. To quantify the absolute abundance of each unique TCRbeta CDR3 rearrangement, sequence reads were collapsed and filtered. For each sample, productive Simpson clonality was calculated by taking the square root of Simpson's diversity index across productive rearrangements. This immuneACCESS table, as held by TCRdb, lists in-frame sequences with V and J called but not all clones. Of the missing ones, under half trace to an unresolved V gene in checked studies; the others have no known cause. V and J calls and clone size are given by that table; D and trimming were obtained from the DNA. For this sample there are about 200,000 clones; roughly nine tenths appear just once. About 9.4% of the sample belongs to the ten largest clones.

With regard to this clone: No cognate antigen has been identified for it. Base qualities were left out, and no much larger clone turns up one base away.

In Seattle, one collaborating source enrolled patients while the infection was active and tracked those patients longitudinally over the course of disease. Each collaborating institution followed its own protocols to collect whole blood in K2EDTA tubes. For TCRbeta analysis, collaborator samples were shipped as frozen whole blood, as isolated PBMCs, or as DNA extracted from either sample type. Compared with germline, V lacks 0 bases and J lacks 0 bases; bases without a gene match: 3. CDR1 and CDR2, per the germline V gene (reference sequence), are SGHKS and YYEKEE. The CDR3 numbers 17 residues from cysteine through valine. The read is trimmed to its CDR3 DNA, 51 bases read in frame from base 1.

Sample: peripheral blood. The chain is made from TRBV5-5 and TRBJ2-7; the central 13 bases match TRBD2. The receptor's source is a woman aged 45-65 years with COVID-19, enrolled during active disease. The CDR3 in this case is CASSLGLAGGFSYEQYV. The DNA is as follows: TGTGCCAGCAGCTTGGGACTAGCGGGGGGTTTCTCCTACGAGCAGTACGTC.